This passage covers 22 T cell receptor beta chains from one sample sequenced in a study of sequential checkpoint blockade in melanoma. Measured with immunoSEQ multiplex PCR; TCRdb has only the in-frame clones, and not every one. The data hold 3,000 to 4,000 clones, with under 20% observed a single time. The treatment was: randomized to nivolumab then ipilimumab (arm A) or the reverse (arm B). Here the sequenced sample was tumor tissue (inferred from file names), taken from a patient given nivolumab and ipilimumab in sequence. Receptors originate from a human donor with melanoma.

Details on this clone: The read finishes 1 residue shy of the CDR3 end, and the germline J gene is used to complete it. The V call is TRBV6-1, the J call TRBJ1-5, with D unresolved. The V and J ends lost 0 bases and 5 bases respectively, with 14 bases between them. CDR3 length: 16 residues. Germline V gives CDR1 MNHNS, CDR2 SASEGT. The covered CDR3 bases are TGTGCCAGCAGTGAAGCGGCCTCCCTGGGGTATCAGCCCCAGCAT. Protein: CASSEAASLGYQPQH. The CDR3 in its entirety is CASSEAASLGYQPQHF.

This clone turned up a few times. This chain links TRBV6-8 with TRBJ2-7; 11 bases line up with TRBD1. From germline, CDR1 is MNHGY and CDR2 SAAAGT. J lost 2 bases, V lost 6 bases, and 3 bases had no gene match. The CDR3 sequence is 14 residues long. The DNA of the CDR3 is TGTGCCAGCAGCTGGGGACAGGGGGCCTACGAGCAGTACTTC. Amino acids: CASSWGQGAYEQYF.

The sample holds a few counts of this clone. This chain joins TRBV5-1 and TRBJ1-1; weak D call: TRBD1 (5 bases). The germline V and J ends were trimmed by 0 bases and 1 base, with 7 bases remaining between them. Germline CDR1 is SGHRS and CDR2 is YFSETQ. There are 14 residues in the CDR3. The CDR3 sequence is CASSLAGGNTEAFF. The CDR3 bases are TGCGCCAGCAGCTTGGCCGGGGGGAACACTGAAGCTTTCTTT.

This sequence joins TRBV18 and TRBJ2-5; D is tentatively TRBD1 or TRBD2 (5 bases each). CDR3 length: 14 residues. The ends were cut back, 3 bases at V and 4 bases at J, with 12 bases in the middle. Germline CDR1 and CDR2: KGHSH and LQKENI. The CDR3 DNA follows: TGTGCCAGCTCACCCCCGGGGACGCGAGAGACCCAGTACTTC. This encodes CASSPPGTRETQYF. The variable domain in full, completed from reference TRBV18 and TRBJ2-5, reads NAGVMQNPRHLVRRRGQEARLRCSPMKGHSHVYWYRQLPEEGLKFMVYLQKENIIDESGMPKERFSAEFPKEGPSILRIQQVVRGDSAAYFCASSPPGTRETQYFGPGTRLLVL.

Within the sample, this clone is medium-sized. The V and J genes are TRBV6-8 and TRBJ1-5; D unclear. Looked up from germline, CDR1 is MNHGY and CDR2 is SAAAGT. Trimming shortened V by 10 bases and J by 5 bases, and 12 bases separated the two germline ends. This CDR3 has 12 residues. The CDR3 DNA is TGTGCCATCTCACAGCCGGATCAGCCCCAGCATTTT. Translation: CAISQPDQPQHF.

In its sample, this clone was seen a few times. V is TRBV25-1 and J is TRBJ2-7; 11 bases line up with TRBD2. This CDR3 is built from 16 residues. V lost 5 bases and J lost 2; bases outside the gene matches: 8. Germline CDR1 MGHDK, CDR2 SYGVNS. The CDR3 spells CASSQIGTSGAYEQYF. CDR3 nucleotides: TGTGCCAGCAGTCAAATCGGGACTAGCGGCGCCTACGAGCAGTACTTC.

Relative to its sample, this clone is medium-sized. The J gene is TRBJ2-1, the V gene TRBV11-3; a possible D gene is TRBD2 (5 bases). V lost 5 bases, J lost 0 bases, and 8 bases lay in between. CDR1 SGHNT and CDR2 YENEEA come from the germline V gene. The CDR3 extends over 14 amino acids. The CDR3 DNA reads as TGTGCCAGCAGCCTACGGGGCTCCTACAATGAGCAGTTCTTC. Translation gives CASSLRGSYNEQFF.

The genes are TRBV19 and TRBJ2-2; D remains ambiguous. Germline V gene data show CDR1 as LNHDA and CDR2 as SQIVND (reference sequence). There are 12 residues in the CDR3. Here the CDR3 reads CGTPGNTGELFF. The CDR3 nucleotides are TGTGGCACACCGGGGAACACCGGGGAGCTGTTTTTT. Using reference TRBV19 and TRBJ2-2 for the parts outside the CDR3, the full variable domain is DGGITQSPKYLFRKEGQNVTLSCEQNLNHDAMYWYRQDPGQGLRLIYYSQIVNDFQKGDIAEGYSVSREKKESFPLTVTSAQKNPTAFYLCGTPGNTGELFFGEGSRLTVL.

This clone is labeled as medium-sized. V gene TRBV6-8 combines with J gene TRBJ2-3; possibly TRBD2 for D (6 bases). V was trimmed by 5 bases and J by 4 bases, leaving 19 bases between them. This CDR3 comprises 16 residues. Per germline, CDR1 MNHGY and CDR2 SAAAGT. The CDR3 sequence is CASSDKTGAGSDTQYF. CDR3 in DNA: TGTGCCAGCAGTGACAAGACGGGAGCTGGATCAGATACGCAGTATTTT.

The chain employs TRBV18 and TRBJ2-5; D gene ambiguous. The CDR3 runs 13 residues. Trimming stripped 6 bases from V and 1 base from J, with 9 bases between. CDR1 is KGHSH, CDR2 LQKENI, per germline. In DNA form, the CDR3 reads TGTGCCAGCTCCACGAGACTCCAAGAGACCCAGTACTTC. Protein: CASSTRLQETQYF.

This sequence joins TRBV19 and TRBJ2-5, with D perhaps matching TRBD1 (5 bases). Germline assignment: CDR1 LNHDA and CDR2 SQIVND (reference sequence). V was cut by 3 bases and J by 4 bases, with 9 bases left in between. The CDR3 consists of 13 residues. CDR3 DNA sequence: TGTGCCAGTAGTATGGGGCAGGGAGAGACCCAGTACTTC. Amino acid sequence: CASSMGQGETQYF.

The chain is built from TRBV6-8 and TRBJ1-2; D not resolved. The ends were cut back, 6 bases at V and 1 base at J, with 12 bases in the middle. Germline V gene sequence: CDR1 MNHGY, CDR2 SAAAGT. The CDR3 is 14 residues long. CDR3 sequence (DNA): TGTGCCAGCAGGTTTGATACGTTTAACTATGGCTACACCTTC. Its protein product is CASRFDTFNYGYTF.

The rearrangement joins TRBV9 to TRBJ1-3; the D is unclear. CDR1 is SGDLS, CDR2 YYNGEE, per germline. The CDR3 totals 14 residues. V was pared by 4 bases and J by 0 bases, with 8 bases between. DNA of the CDR3: TGTGCCAGCAGCTCTCATATCTCTGGAAACACCATATATTTT. Translation gives CASSSHISGNTIYF.

The chain is built from TRBV30 and TRBJ1-5; a possible D gene is TRBD1 (5 bases). The CDR3 has 18 amino acids. Germline-derived CDR1 and CDR2 are GTSNPN and SVGIG (reference sequence). With 0 bases removed from V and 0 bases from J, the gap between germline ends came to 18 bases. This CDR3 is CAWSVAGLGLGSNQPQHF. The CDR3 DNA sequence: TGTGCCTGGAGTGTAGCGGGGTTGGGGCTCGGTAGCAATCAGCCCCAGCATTTT.

By sample share, this clone is large. The chain has TRBV11-3 and TRBJ2-1; tentative D call: TRBD1 (5 bases). In germline, CDR1 is SGHNT, CDR2 YENEEA. Trimming removed 5 bases at V and 9 bases at J, with 20 bases between. This CDR3 is 15 amino acids long. CDR3 DNA: TGTGCCAGCAGCCACAGCCTAGACCAGGGTGCTGAGCAGTTCTTC. As protein: CASSHSLDQGAEQFF.

This clone counts as medium-sized. The genes are TRBV6-8 and TRBJ1-2; 7 nucleotides line up with TRBD1. The germline gives CDR1 MNHGY, CDR2 SAAAGT. This CDR3 is 16 amino acids long. V lost 4 bases, J lost 4 bases, and 12 bases stayed unmatched. The chain's CDR3 is CASSSLRQGIGYGYTF. The DNA for the CDR3 is TGTGCCAGCAGTTCACTGCGACAGGGTATCGGCTATGGCTACACCTTC.

The J gene is TRBJ2-6, the V gene TRBV19, with 7 bases identical to TRBD2. This CDR3 is built from 19 residues. Germline V gene data show CDR1 as LNHDA and CDR2 as SQIVND (reference sequence). With V trimmed by 2 bases and J by 0 bases, 10 bases remained unmatched. Here the CDR3 DNA reads TGTGCCAGTAGTATACCTGTTCGGGAGGCCTTCTCTGGGGCCAACGTCCTGACTTTC. Protein: CASSIPVREAFSGANVLTF.

This clone was seen a few times. This chain links TRBV25-1 with TRBJ2-1; D possibly corresponds to TRBD2 (6 bases). CDR3 length equals 15 residues. Germline V gene lookup returns CDR1 MGHDK and CDR2 SYGVNS. Trimming pared 6 bases from V and 3 bases from J, leaving 15 bases between. The CDR3 spells CASSSSGVIYNEQFF. Written as DNA, the CDR3 is TGTGCCAGCAGCTCTTCGGGGGTCATCTACAATGAGCAGTTCTTC. Filled out from reference TRBV25-1 and TRBJ2-1, the complete variable domain reads EADIYQTPRYLVIGTGKKITLECSQTMGHDKMYWYQQDPGMELHLIHYSYGVNSTEKGDLSSESTVSRIRTEHFPLTLESARPSHTSQYLCASSSSGVIYNEQFFGPGTRLTVL.

This clone is medium-sized by share. V and J are TRBV11-3 and TRBJ2-7; a weak D match, TRBD1 (5 bases). This CDR3 spans 14 amino acids. Germline V gives CDR1 SGHNT, CDR2 YENEEA. Trimming cost V 1 base and J 3 bases, with 10 bases left between them. CDR3 loop: CASSLGGNLYEQYF. DNA for the CDR3: TGTGCCAGCAGCTTAGGGGGCAATCTCTACGAGCAGTACTTC.

By sample share, this clone is medium-sized. The V call is TRBV11-3, the J call TRBJ1-1, with D maybe TRBD1 (5 bases). Germline loops: CDR1 SGHNT, CDR2 YENEEA. V was shortened by 2 bases and J by 4 bases, with 11 bases between the two germline ends. The CDR3 extends over 14 amino acids. The CDR3 loop reads CASSLQGVGTEAFF. The CDR3 DNA reads as TGTGCCAGCAGCTTACAGGGAGTAGGCACTGAAGCTTTCTTT.

The rearrangement uses TRBV14 and TRBJ2-5, with D hard to call. The CDR3 has 11 amino acids. V shed 5 bases and J shed 2 bases, with 3 bases lying between them. CDR1 is SGHDN, CDR2 FVKESK, per germline. The CDR3 protein is CASSGQETQYF. In DNA form, the CDR3 reads TGTGCCAGCAGCGGACAAGAGACCCAGTACTTC.

This chain links TRBV5-1 with TRBJ2-7, with 8 bases fitting TRBD1. CDR1 is SGHRS and CDR2 is YFSETQ in the germline V gene. This CDR3 region has 14 residues. The V gene end was trimmed by 4 bases and the J gene end by 2 bases; junction bases not matched to a gene: 5. The CDR3 DNA is TGCGCCAGCAGCCAGGGACAGGAACCCTACGAGCAGTACTTC. Amino acids: CASSQGQEPYEQYF.